Each of the 32 T cell receptor beta chains below was sequenced from the same sample in a study of cytomegalovirus exposure and HLA in healthy donors. The data were produced by immunoSEQ multiplex PCR, yet TCRdb's version contains in-frame clones alone and is incomplete. The table includes 300,000 to 450,000 clones, about nine tenths detected once. Sequenced material: PBMCs. These receptor sequences come from a woman aged 18-29 years in good health and CMV-seronegative.

This chain uses TRBV6-1 with TRBJ2-5, with 9 bases lining up with TRBD1. With V trimmed by 7 bases and J by 4 bases, 4 bases remained unmatched. CDR1 is MNHNS and CDR2 is SASEGT in the germline V gene. The CDR3 runs 13 residues. CDR3 nucleotides: TGTGCCAGCAAACTGACAGGGGGAGAGACCCAGTACTTC. This encodes CASKLTGGETQYF.

J is TRBJ2-7 and V is TRBV7-2; 8 bases align to TRBD1. The length of the CDR3 is 15 residues. The J segment lost 4 bases and the V segment lost 5 bases, leaving 10 bases of the junction unmatched. Per germline, CDR1 SGHTA and CDR2 FQGNSA. CDR3 in amino acids: CASSPAPGGAYEQYF. The CDR3 DNA is TGTGCCAGCAGCCCAGCCCCAGGGGGCGCGTACGAGCAGTACTTC.

The gene calls are TRBV29-1 and TRBJ2-5; possible D gene TRBD1, 5 bases. Germline V gives CDR1 SQVTM, CDR2 ANQGSEA. V lost 5 bases, J lost 12 bases, and 13 bases lay in between. CDR3 length: 10 residues. For the CDR3, the DNA is TGCAGCGTTACAGGCGGCTCCGAGTACTTC. Its translation: CSVTGGSEYF.

The J gene is TRBJ2-2, the V gene TRBV7-9, with a weak D call TRBD1 (6 bases). The CDR3 runs 13 residues. V was shortened by 7 bases and J by 3 bases, with 9 bases between the two germline ends. Germline CDR1 is SEHNR and CDR2 is FQNEAQ (reference sequence). CDR3 amino acids: CASTRGDTGELFF. The CDR3 DNA is TGTGCCAGCACCAGGGGAGACACCGGGGAGCTGTTTTTT.

The J gene is TRBJ1-1, the V gene TRBV5-1, with D unresolved. This CDR3 spans 15 amino acids. V dropped 4 bases and J dropped 1 base, with 14 bases sitting between them. CDR1 SGHRS and CDR2 YFSETQ come from the germline V gene. CDR3 nucleotides: TGCGCCAGCAGCCTAGTCGGCAGCCCGAACACTGAAGCTTTCTTT. Amino acids: CASSLVGSPNTEAFF.

The V and J genes are TRBV5-1 and TRBJ1-1; D is possibly TRBD1 (6 bases). This CDR3 has 13 residues. Germline assignment: CDR1 SGHRS and CDR2 YFSETQ. The V gene lost 0 bases and the J gene lost 3 bases, with 6 bases spanning the gap. The CDR3 region is CASSLGQDTEAFF. The CDR3 DNA follows: TGCGCCAGCAGCTTGGGACAGGACACTGAAGCTTTCTTT.

The rearrangement joins TRBV15 to TRBJ2-2; 9 positions match TRBD2. The CDR3 totals 15 residues. The V gene end was trimmed by 5 bases and the J gene end by 4 bases; junction bases not matched to a gene: 5. Germline values: CDR1 LNHNV, CDR2 YYDKDF (reference sequence). CDR3: CATSLRGGLTGELFF. The DNA for the CDR3 is TGTGCCACCAGCTTGCGGGGGGGCCTCACCGGGGAGCTGTTTTTT.

The genes are TRBV2 and TRBJ2-3, with TRBD2 identical over 8 bases. Per germline, CDR1 SNHLY and CDR2 FYNNEI. The CDR3 is 14 amino acids. V dropped 7 bases and J dropped 1; count of bases not matched to a gene: 4. The CDR3 DNA sequence: TGTGCCAGCACGCTGCGGGGGGGCACAGATACGCAGTATTTT. It yields the protein CASTLRGGTDTQYF.

The V call is TRBV15, the J call TRBJ2-1; 7 bases are shared with TRBD2. Germline trimming cut 1 base from V and 5 bases from J; bases unmatched to any gene: 8. Germline values: CDR1 LNHNV, CDR2 YYDKDF (reference sequence). The CDR3 sequence is 16 residues long. The CDR3 spells CATSRGSGDYHNEQFF. The CDR3 DNA is TGTGCCACCAGCAGAGGAAGCGGGGACTACCACAATGAGCAGTTCTTC.

The chain joins TRBV10-1 to TRBJ2-4, with 12 nucleotides matching TRBD1. With 4 bases clipped from V and 4 bases from J, the junction kept 8 bases outside the gene matches. From germline, CDR1 is WNHNN and CDR2 SYGVQD (reference sequence). The CDR3 totals 17 residues. The CDR3 sequence: CASSGRGTGGEKNIQYF. Written as DNA, the CDR3 is TGCGCCAGCAGTGGGCGAGGGACAGGGGGCGAAAAAAACATTCAGTACTTC.

Note on this clone: This CDR3 is also generated by other DNA sequences in the sample. This sequence joins TRBV7-6 and TRBJ2-3; TRBD2 might be the D (5 bases). The V end lost 1 base, the J end lost 1 base, and 9 bases lay between the germline ends. In germline, CDR1 is SGHVS, CDR2 FNYEAQ. This CDR3 spans 15 amino acids. Written as DNA, the CDR3 is TGTGCCAGCAGCTTAGGGGCGAGGGGCACAGATACGCAGTATTTT. Amino acids: CASSLGARGTDTQYF. Drawing the rest from reference TRBV7-6 and TRBJ2-3, the complete variable domain is GAGVSQSPRYKVTKRGQDVALRCDPISGHVSLYWYRQALGQGPEFLTYFNYEAQQDKSGLPNDRFSAERPEGSISTLTIQRTEQRDSAMYRCASSLGARGTDTQYFGPGTRLTVL.

The V gene is TRBV11-2, the J gene TRBJ2-2; no reliable D call. The germline gives CDR1 SGHAT, CDR2 FQNNGV. The CDR3 length is 14 residues. V was pared by 1 base and J by 6 bases, with 9 bases between. In DNA form, the CDR3 reads TGTGCCAGCAGCTTAGTCCTAACCCCCGGGGAGCTGTTTTTT. This translates into CASSLVLTPGELFF.

This chain links TRBV27 with TRBJ2-3; D possibly corresponds to TRBD2 (6 bases). This CDR3 spans 16 amino acids. V gave up 5 bases and J gave up 1 base, with 16 bases separating them. The germline CDR1 and CDR2 sequences are MNHEY and SMNVEV (reference sequence). The CDR3 region is CASSVWASVRTDTQYF. The CDR3 region has the DNA TGTGCCAGCAGTGTCTGGGCTAGCGTTCGCACAGATACGCAGTATTTT.

DNA for the CDR3: TGTGCCAGCAGCCTAGGGACAGGGGGAACCGGTCAGCCCCAGCATTTT. It translates to CASSLGTGGTGQPQHF. This chain connects TRBV7-9 to TRBJ1-5; 11 bases are shared with TRBD1. The CDR3 runs to 16 residues. J was trimmed by 6 bases and V by 5 bases; bases with no gene match: 9. The germline V gene encodes CDR1 SEHNR and CDR2 FQNEAQ (reference sequence).

CDR3 sequence reads: CASSIPGTLGNQPQHF. CDR3 nucleotides: TGTGCCAGTAGTATACCCGGGACTTTGGGCAATCAGCCCCAGCATTTT. This chain uses TRBV19 with TRBJ1-5, with D maybe TRBD1 (5 bases). The CDR3 is made up of 16 amino acids. Germline V lookup: CDR1 LNHDA, CDR2 SQIVND (reference sequence). Trimming removed 2 bases from V and 2 bases from J, with 13 bases in between.

The chain is built from TRBV2 and TRBJ1-5; D may be TRBD1 (5 bases). Germline values: CDR1 SNHLY, CDR2 FYNNEI. V lost 8 bases and J 5 bases, leaving 10 bases between the germline ends. The CDR3 sequence is 12 residues long. The CDR3 nucleotides are TGTGCCAGCTCGGGGGTTGATCAGCCCCAGCATTTT. Protein product: CASSGVDQPQHF.

This chain uses TRBV6-1 with TRBJ2-2; D unresolved. Trimming cost V 5 bases and J 5 bases, with 3 bases left between them. Germline V gene sequence: CDR1 MNHNS, CDR2 SASEGT. CDR3 size: 11 residues. The CDR3 protein is CASSSTGELFF. CDR3 bases: TGTGCCAGCAGTTCGACCGGGGAGCTGTTTTTT.

The chain links TRBV7-9 to TRBJ2-1, with TRBD1 as a possible D gene (6 bases). The CDR3 sequence is 16 residues long. Germline V lookup: CDR1 SEHNR, CDR2 FQNEAQ (reference sequence). V was trimmed by 4 bases and J by 2 bases, leaving 15 bases between them. CDR3 residues: CASSSSSGAPYNEQFF. The CDR3 DNA sequence: TGTGCCAGCAGCTCTTCATCAGGGGCCCCCTACAATGAGCAGTTCTTC. Using reference TRBV7-9 and TRBJ2-1 for the parts outside the CDR3, the full variable domain is DTGVSQNPRHKITKRGQNVTFRCDPISEHNRLYWYRQTLGQGPEFLTYFQNEAQLEKSRLLSDRFSAERPKGSFSTLEIQRTEQGDSAMYLCASSSSSGAPYNEQFFGPGTRLTVL.

Here the CDR3 DNA reads TGTGCCAGCAGCCAAGAAGGGGACAGCTCCTACAATGAGCAGTTCTTC. It yields the protein CASSQEGDSSYNEQFF. The chain is built from TRBV4-2 and TRBJ2-1, with 7 bases that match TRBD1. V shed 0 bases, J shed 0 bases, and the junction held 2 bases outside the gene matches. CDR3 length: 16 residues. Germline assignment: CDR1 LGHNA and CDR2 YNFKEQ.

This clone has only one observation. This chain connects TRBV2 to TRBJ2-7; TRBD2 matches at 7 bases. CDR1 and CDR2 from the germline V gene are SNHLY and FYNNEI. V dropped 4 bases and J dropped 2; count of bases not matched to a gene: 11. CDR3 length: 16 residues. The CDR3: CASSGGGRGGPYEQYF. Here the CDR3 DNA reads TGTGCCAGCAGTGGGGGGGGAAGGGGCGGCCCCTACGAGCAGTACTTC.

The V call is TRBV7-6, the J call TRBJ2-7; 8 bases line up with TRBD1. The germline V gene has CDR1 SGHVS and CDR2 FNYEAQ. CDR3 size: 15 residues. V shed 5 bases, J shed 6 bases, and the junction held 12 bases outside the gene matches. Here the CDR3 reads CASSRGQGGVSEQYF. The DNA for the CDR3 is TGTGCCAGCAGCCGCGGACAGGGAGGAGTGAGCGAGCAGTACTTC.

To note about this clone: The junction departs from germline at one end; a sequencing error may be responsible. The J gene is TRBJ1-3, the V gene TRBV5-1, with 8 bases fitting TRBD1. The germline gives CDR1 SGHRS, CDR2 YFSETQ. The CDR3 is 15 residues long. DNA of the CDR3: TGCGCCAGCAGATTGGACAGGGACTCTGGAAACACCATATATTTT. Translated, it gives CASRLDRDSGNTIYF.

The V and J genes are TRBV6-6 and TRBJ1-1; D not certain. There are 11 residues in the CDR3. V was clipped by 8 bases and J by 3 bases, with 7 bases between them. In germline, CDR1 is MNHNY, CDR2 SVGAGI (reference sequence). The CDR3 is CASARHTEAFF. The CDR3 coding sequence is TGTGCCAGCGCTAGACACACTGAAGCTTTCTTT.

This clone was seen a single time. V usage is TRBV2 and J usage is TRBJ2-1; D is possibly TRBD2 (5 bases). This CDR3 is built from 12 residues. CDR1 and CDR2 (germline): SNHLY, FYNNEI. V was clipped by 8 bases and J by 9 bases, with 14 bases between them. The CDR3 sequence is CASRVGGPEQFF. The CDR3 DNA reads TGTGCCAGCCGCGTCGGAGGTCCTGAGCAGTTCTTC.

This clone was seen only a few times. V gene TRBV30 combines with J gene TRBJ1-3; no definite D call. Germline CDR1 and CDR2: GTSNPN and SVGIG (reference sequence). The CDR3 has 16 amino acids. Trimming shortened V by 1 base and J by 0 bases, and 13 bases separated the two germline ends. The CDR3 spells CAWSDRGFRSGNTIYF. The CDR3 DNA sequence: TGTGCCTGGAGTGACCGAGGCTTTCGCTCTGGAAACACCATATATTTT.

The rearrangement uses TRBV6-1 and TRBJ1-1; possibly TRBD1 for D (5 bases). Per the germline V gene, CDR1 is MNHNS and CDR2 is SASEGT. CDR3 size: 13 residues. Trimming shortened V by 6 bases and J by 6 bases, and 14 bases separated the two germline ends. The CDR3 region has the DNA TGTGCCAGCAGGGTAGGGGCTGGGGCTGAAGCTTTCTTT. The encoded protein is CASRVGAGAEAFF.

For this clone: The sample holds other DNA sequences that translate to the same CDR3. This rearrangement joins TRBV5-1 to TRBJ1-5, with TRBD1 as a possible D gene (5 bases). CDR1 and CDR2 (germline): SGHRS, YFSETQ. CDR3 size: 15 residues. The V end lost 0 bases, the J end lost 2 bases, and 9 bases lay between the germline ends. The CDR3 sequence is CASSLEGARNQPQHF. CDR3 in DNA: TGCGCCAGCAGCTTGGAAGGGGCTCGCAATCAGCCCCAGCATTTT.

The chain employs TRBV28 and TRBJ1-2; D not resolved. Between the trimmed V and J ends, which lost 5 bases and 6 bases, there was a span of 13 bases. Germline V gene lookup returns CDR1 MDHEN and CDR2 SYDVKM. The CDR3 spans 13 residues. The CDR3 spells CASSPMEEDGYTF. CDR3 bases: TGTGCCAGCAGTCCAATGGAAGAGGATGGCTACACCTTC.

V usage is TRBV7-9 and J usage is TRBJ1-2; TRBD1 matches 10 bases. Germline trimming cut 5 bases from V and 0 bases from J; bases unmatched to any gene: 3. This CDR3 has 15 residues. Looked up from germline, CDR1 is SEHNR and CDR2 is FQNEAQ (reference sequence). Here the CDR3 DNA reads TGTGCCAGCAGCCCTGGGACAGGGGCTAACTATGGCTACACCTTC. Its translation: CASSPGTGANYGYTF.

The V gene is TRBV7-3, the J gene TRBJ2-1, with 15 bases lining up with TRBD2. CDR1 is SGHTA, CDR2 FQGTGA, per germline. V dropped 5 bases and J dropped 7; count of bases not matched to a gene: 9. CDR3 length: 17 residues. CDR3 coding DNA: TGTGCCAGCAGCCCGAAGGCAGGGACTAGCGGGAGGAATGAGCAGTTCTTC. Its protein product is CASSPKAGTSGRNEQFF.

This rearrangement joins TRBV5-1 to TRBJ1-3, with 8 positions matching TRBD1. The CDR3 loop spans 18 amino acids. Germline V gene lookup returns CDR1 SGHRS and CDR2 YFSETQ. Losses at the gene ends were 0 bases for V and 4 bases for J; bases not matched to a gene: 12. The CDR3 region has the DNA TGCGCCAGCAGCTTGGTGGACAGGGCAACGTCGGACGGAAACACCATATATTTT. Protein product: CASSLVDRATSDGNTIYF.

The rearrangement links TRBV9 to TRBJ1-1; D is ambiguous. Per germline, CDR1 SGDLS and CDR2 YYNGEE. The CDR3 length is 16 residues. Trimming removed 0 bases from V and 0 bases from J, with 12 bases in between. In DNA, the CDR3 is TGTGCCAGCAGCGTAGAGGCAGGAATTATGAACACTGAAGCTTTCTTT. This encodes CASSVEAGIMNTEAFF.